This T cell receptor (beta chain) was captured by sequencing in a study of monozygotic twins with inflammatory bowel disease. The CDR3 extends over 14 amino acids. In germline, CDR1 is SGDLS, CDR2 YYNGEE. Molecular identifiers with 6-nucleotide sample barcodes were added during cDNA synthesis via template switching. One entry per CDR3 protein, without DNA, is what TCRdb gives after re-calling the 5' RACE reads. The table for this sample gives 300,000 to 350,000 distinct CDR3 sequences. Concerning this clonotype: The antigen is not known.

Study results and caveats: Reduced clonotype sharing with other individuals was observed in IBD patients relative to healthy twins, especially with disease activity.

The chain is built from TRBV9 and TRBJ2-7; the D gene TCRdb calls, TRBD1, cannot be checked with no DNA. The clonotype was recovered from a human donor with ulcerative colitis or Crohn's disease, or a healthy co-twin of an affected twin (not recorded which). The source material was blood. CDR3 sequence reads: CASSVGGPPYEQYF.